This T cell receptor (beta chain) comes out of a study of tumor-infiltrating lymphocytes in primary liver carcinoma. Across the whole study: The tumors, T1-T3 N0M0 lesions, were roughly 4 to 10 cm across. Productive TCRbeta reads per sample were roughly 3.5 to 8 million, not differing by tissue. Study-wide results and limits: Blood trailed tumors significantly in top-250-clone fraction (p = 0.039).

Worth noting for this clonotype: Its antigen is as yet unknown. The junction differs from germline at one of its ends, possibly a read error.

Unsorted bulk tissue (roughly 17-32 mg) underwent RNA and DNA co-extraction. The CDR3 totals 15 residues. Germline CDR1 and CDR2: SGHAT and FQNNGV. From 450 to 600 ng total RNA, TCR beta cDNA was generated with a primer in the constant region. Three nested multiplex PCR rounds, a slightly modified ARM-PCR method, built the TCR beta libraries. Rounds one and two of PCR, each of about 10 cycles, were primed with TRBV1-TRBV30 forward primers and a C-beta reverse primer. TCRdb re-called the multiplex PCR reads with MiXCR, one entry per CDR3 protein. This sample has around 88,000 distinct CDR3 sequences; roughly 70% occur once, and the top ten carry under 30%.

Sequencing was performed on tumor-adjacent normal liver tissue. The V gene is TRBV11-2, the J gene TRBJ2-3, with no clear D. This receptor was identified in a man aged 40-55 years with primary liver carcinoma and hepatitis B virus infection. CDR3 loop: CASSLCGRTTDTQYF. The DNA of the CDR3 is TGCGCCAGCAGCTTATGTGGTAGAACCACAGATACGCAGTATTTT.